What follows is one T cell receptor beta chain and its context. Its antigen is as yet unknown. This CDR3 contains 14 residues. V was trimmed by 6 bases and J by 1 base, leaving 12 bases between them. In germline, CDR1 is SGHDN, CDR2 FVKESK. TCRdb keeps only in-frame clones here, not all; method: immunoSEQ multiplex PCR. Of roughly 60,000 clones in the sample, approximately 86% were seen once. The data originate from a study of glioma-infiltrating T cells after dendritic cell vaccination. The wider study: Monocyte-derived dendritic cells, cultured 7 to 8 days with IL-4 and GM-CSF, were pulsed with autologous tumor lysate. Study-level findings and limits: Higher pretreatment TIL content predicted longer progression-free time and survival.

Time point meaning: after dendritic cell vaccination, including at tumor progression/relapse. All glioblastoma patients lacked an isocitrate dehydrogenase mutation. Blood PBMC samples: pre-vaccination, two weeks post third vaccination, and at tumor progression. Here the sequenced sample was blood, taken after dendritic cell vaccination. This TCR derives from a human donor with glioblastoma. The chain has TRBV14 and TRBJ1-1; no reliable D call. The CDR3 loop is CASRPLNRNTEAFF. Here the CDR3 DNA reads TGTGCCAGCAGACCCCTTAACAGGAACACTGAAGCTTTCTTT.